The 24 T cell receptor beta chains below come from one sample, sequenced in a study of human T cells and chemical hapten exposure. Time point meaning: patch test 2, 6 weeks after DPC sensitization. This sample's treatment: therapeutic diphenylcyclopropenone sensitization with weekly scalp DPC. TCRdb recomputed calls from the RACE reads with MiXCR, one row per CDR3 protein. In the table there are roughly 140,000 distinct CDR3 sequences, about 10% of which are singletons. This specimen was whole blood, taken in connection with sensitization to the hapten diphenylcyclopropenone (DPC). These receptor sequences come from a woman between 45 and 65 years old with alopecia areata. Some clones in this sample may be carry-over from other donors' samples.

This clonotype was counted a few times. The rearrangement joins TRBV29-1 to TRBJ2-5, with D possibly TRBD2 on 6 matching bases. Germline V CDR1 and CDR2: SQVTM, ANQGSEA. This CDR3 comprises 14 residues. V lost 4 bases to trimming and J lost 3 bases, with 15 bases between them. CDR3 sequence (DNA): TGCAGCGTTGCGGGACTGGAGGCTAAAGAGACCCAGTACTTC. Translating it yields CSVAGLEAKETQYF.

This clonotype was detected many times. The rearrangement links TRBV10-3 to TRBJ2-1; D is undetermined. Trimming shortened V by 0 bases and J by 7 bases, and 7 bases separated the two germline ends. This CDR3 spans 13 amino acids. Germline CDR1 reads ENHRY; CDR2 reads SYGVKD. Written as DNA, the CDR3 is TGTGCCATCAGTGAGTCGTCTAGAAATGAGCAGTTCTTC. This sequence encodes CAISESSRNEQFF.

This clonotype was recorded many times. CDR3 sequence reads: CASSHPGGYGTYNEQFF. The CDR3 DNA is TGTGCCAGCAGCCACCCCGGAGGGTATGGTACCTACAATGAGCAGTTCTTC. This sequence joins TRBV3-1 and TRBJ2-1, with D perhaps TRBD2 (6 bases). From germline, CDR1 is LGHDT and CDR2 YNNKEL (reference sequence). The CDR3 sequence is 17 residues long. Trimming took 3 bases from V and 2 from J, leaving 17 bases between them.

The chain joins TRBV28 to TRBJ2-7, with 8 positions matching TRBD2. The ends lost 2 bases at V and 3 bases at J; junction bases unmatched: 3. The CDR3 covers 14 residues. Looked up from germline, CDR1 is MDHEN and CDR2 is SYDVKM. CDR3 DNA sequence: TGTGCCAGCAGTTTAGCGGGAGGCCGCTACGAGCAGTACTTC. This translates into CASSLAGGRYEQYF.

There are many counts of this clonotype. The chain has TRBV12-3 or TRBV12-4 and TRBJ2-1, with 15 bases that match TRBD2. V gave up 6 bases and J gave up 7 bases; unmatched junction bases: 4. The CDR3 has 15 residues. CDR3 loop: CASRGLAGGGNEQFF. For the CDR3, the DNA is TGTGCCAGCAGAGGACTAGCGGGAGGGGGGAATGAGCAGTTCTTC.

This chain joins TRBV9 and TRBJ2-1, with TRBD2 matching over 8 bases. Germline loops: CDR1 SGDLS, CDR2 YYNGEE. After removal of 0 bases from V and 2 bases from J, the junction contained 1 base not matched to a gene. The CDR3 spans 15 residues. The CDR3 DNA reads TGTGCCAGCAGCGTAGCACTAGCGGCCTACAATGAGCAGTTCTTC. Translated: CASSVALAAYNEQFF.

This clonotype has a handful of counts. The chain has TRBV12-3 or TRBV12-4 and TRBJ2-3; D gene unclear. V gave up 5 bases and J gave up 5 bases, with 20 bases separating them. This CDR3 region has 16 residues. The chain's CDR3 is CASSPNLLSPQDTQYF. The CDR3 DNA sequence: TGTGCCAGCAGTCCGAACCTGCTATCTCCACAAGATACGCAGTATTTT.

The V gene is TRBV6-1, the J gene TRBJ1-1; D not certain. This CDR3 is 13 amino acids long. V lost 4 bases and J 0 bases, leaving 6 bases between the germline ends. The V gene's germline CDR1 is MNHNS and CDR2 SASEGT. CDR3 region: CASSARLNTEAFF. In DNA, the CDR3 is TGTGCCAGCAGTGCCCGTCTGAACACTGAAGCTTTCTTT.

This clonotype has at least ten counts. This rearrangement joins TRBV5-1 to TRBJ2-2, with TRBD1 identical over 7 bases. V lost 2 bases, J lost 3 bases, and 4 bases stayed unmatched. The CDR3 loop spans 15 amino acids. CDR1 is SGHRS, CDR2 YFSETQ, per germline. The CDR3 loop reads CASSFGQGDTGELFF. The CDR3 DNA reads TGCGCCAGCAGCTTCGGGCAGGGGGACACCGGGGAGCTGTTTTTT.

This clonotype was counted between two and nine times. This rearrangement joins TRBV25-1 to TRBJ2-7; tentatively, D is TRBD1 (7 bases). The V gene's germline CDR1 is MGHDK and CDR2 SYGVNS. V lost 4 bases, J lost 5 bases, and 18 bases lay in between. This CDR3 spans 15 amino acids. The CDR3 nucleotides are TGTGCCAGCAGTGTGAGGAGGGGGCAGGGTAACGAGCAGTACTTC. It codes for CASSVRRGQGNEQYF.

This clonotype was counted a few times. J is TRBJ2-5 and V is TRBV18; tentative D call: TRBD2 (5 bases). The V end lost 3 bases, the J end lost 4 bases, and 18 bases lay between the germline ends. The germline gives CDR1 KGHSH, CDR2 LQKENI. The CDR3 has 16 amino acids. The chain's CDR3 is CASSPIQRPRRETQYF. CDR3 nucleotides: TGTGCCAGCTCACCTATACAGCGGCCCCGCCGAGAGACCCAGTACTTC.

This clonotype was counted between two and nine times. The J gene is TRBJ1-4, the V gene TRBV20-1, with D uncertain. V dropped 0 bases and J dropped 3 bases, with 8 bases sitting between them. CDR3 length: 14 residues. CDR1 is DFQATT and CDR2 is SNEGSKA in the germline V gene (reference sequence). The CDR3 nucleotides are TGCAGTGCTAGAGATTTAGCAGCTAATGAAAAACTGTTTTTT. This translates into CSARDLAANEKLFF.

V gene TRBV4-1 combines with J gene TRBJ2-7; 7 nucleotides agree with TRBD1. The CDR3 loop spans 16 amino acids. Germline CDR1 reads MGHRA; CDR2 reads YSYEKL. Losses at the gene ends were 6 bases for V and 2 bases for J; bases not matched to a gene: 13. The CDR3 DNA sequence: TGCGCCAGCAGGAGGAACCCAGGGGGTTCAACCTACGAGCAGTACTTC. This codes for CASRRNPGGSTYEQYF.

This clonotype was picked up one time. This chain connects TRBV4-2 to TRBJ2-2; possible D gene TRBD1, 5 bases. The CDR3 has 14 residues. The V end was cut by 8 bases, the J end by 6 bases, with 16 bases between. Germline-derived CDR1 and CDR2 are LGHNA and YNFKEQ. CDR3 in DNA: TGTGCCAGCGGACACTCAGGGAATCCCGGGGAGCTGTTTTTT. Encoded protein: CASGHSGNPGELFF.

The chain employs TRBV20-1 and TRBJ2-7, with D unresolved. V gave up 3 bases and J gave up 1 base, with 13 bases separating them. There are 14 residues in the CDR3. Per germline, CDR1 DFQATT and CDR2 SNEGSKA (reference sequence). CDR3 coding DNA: TGCAGTGCTAGGGCGCCCCTCCTTTCCTACGAGCAGTACTTC. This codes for CSARAPLLSYEQYF.

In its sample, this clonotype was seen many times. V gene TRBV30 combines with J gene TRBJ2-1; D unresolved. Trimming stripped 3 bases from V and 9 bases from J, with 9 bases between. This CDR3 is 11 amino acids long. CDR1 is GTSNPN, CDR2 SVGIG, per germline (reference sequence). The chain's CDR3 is CAWRLLGEQFF. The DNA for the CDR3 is TGTGCCTGGAGGTTGTTGGGTGAGCAGTTCTTC.

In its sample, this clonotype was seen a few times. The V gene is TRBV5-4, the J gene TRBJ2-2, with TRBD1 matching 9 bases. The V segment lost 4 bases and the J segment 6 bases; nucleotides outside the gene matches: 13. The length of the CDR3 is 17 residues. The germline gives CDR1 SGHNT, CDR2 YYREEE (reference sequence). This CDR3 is CASSPGGQGQIAGELFF. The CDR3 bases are TGTGCCAGCAGCCCCGGGGGACAGGGTCAGATCGCCGGGGAGCTGTTTTTT.

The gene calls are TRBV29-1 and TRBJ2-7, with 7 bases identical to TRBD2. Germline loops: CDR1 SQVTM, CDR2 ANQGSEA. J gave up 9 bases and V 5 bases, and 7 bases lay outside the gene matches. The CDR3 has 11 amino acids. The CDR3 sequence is CSVKERGPQYF. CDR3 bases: TGCAGCGTTAAGGAGCGGGGCCCGCAGTACTTC.

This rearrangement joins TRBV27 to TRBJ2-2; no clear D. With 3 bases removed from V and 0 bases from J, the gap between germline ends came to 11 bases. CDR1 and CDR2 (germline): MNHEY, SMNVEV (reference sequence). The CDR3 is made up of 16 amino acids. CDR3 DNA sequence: TGTGCCAGCAGTTTGGATAGCACCGCGAACACCGGGGAGCTGTTTTTT. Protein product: CASSLDSTANTGELFF.

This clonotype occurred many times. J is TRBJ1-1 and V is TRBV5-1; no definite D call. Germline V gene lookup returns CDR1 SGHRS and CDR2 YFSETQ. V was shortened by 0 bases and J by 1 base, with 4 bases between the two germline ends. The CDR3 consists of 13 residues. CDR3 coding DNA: TGCGCCAGCAGCTTGGTTTGGAACACTGAAGCTTTCTTT. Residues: CASSLVWNTEAFF.

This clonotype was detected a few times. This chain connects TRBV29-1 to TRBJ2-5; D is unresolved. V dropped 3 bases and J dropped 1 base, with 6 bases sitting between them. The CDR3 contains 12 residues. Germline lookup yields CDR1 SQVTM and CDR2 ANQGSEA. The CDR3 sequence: CSVDVAQETQYF. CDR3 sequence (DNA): TGCAGCGTTGACGTGGCCCAAGAGACCCAGTACTTC.

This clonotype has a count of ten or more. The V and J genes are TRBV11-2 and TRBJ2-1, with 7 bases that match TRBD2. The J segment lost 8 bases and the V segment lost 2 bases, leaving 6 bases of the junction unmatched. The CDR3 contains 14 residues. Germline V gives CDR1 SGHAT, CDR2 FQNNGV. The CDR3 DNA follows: TGTGCCAGCAGCTTAAATCATGGGGGGGATGAGCAGTTCTTC. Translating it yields CASSLNHGGDEQFF. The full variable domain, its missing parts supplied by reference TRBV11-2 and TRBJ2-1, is EAGVAQSPRYKIIEKRQSVAFWCNPISGHATLYWYQQILGQGPKLLIQFQNNGVVDDSQLPKDRFSAERLKGVDSTLKIQPAKLEDSAVYLCASSLNHGGDEQFFGPGTRLTVL.

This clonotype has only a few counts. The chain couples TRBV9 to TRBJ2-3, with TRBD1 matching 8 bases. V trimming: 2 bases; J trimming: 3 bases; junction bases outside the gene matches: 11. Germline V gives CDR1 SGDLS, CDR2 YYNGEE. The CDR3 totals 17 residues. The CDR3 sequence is CASSVLSQGAGTDTQYF. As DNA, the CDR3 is TGTGCCAGCAGCGTCCTCTCCCAGGGGGCAGGGACAGATACGCAGTATTTT.

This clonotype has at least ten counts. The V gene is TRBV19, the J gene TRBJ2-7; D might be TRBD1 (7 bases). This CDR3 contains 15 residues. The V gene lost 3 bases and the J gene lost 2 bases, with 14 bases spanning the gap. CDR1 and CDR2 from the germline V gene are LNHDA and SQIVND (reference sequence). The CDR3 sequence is CASSIGGTVTYEQYF. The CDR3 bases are TGTGCCAGTAGTATTGGGGGGACAGTAACCTACGAGCAGTACTTC.